The rows below give T cell receptor beta chains drawn from one sample of a study of CXCR3-negative and CXCR3-positive naive CD8 T cells. TCRdb derives one entry per CDR3 protein from the 5' RACE reads, leaving out DNA. Here the sample table reports 130,000 or so distinct CDR3 sequences. The sequenced material came from naive CXCR3- CD8+ T cells from blood. These receptor sequences come from a human donor in good health. Some clones in this sample may be carry-over from other donors' samples. Both conserved end residues are part of each CDR3.

V: TRBV21-1
length: 17
J: TRBJ1-5
CDR3: CASSNVAAVIRNQPQHF

V: TRBV29-1
length: 13
J: TRBJ2-7
CDR3: CSVGVTGGSEQYF

V: TRBV6-2/TRBV6-3
length: 13
J: TRBJ2-1
CDR3: CASSYFSNNEQFF

V: TRBV24-1
length: 15
J: TRBJ2-3
CDR3: CATSETSGGSDTQYF

V: TRBV7-6
length: 15
J: TRBJ2-3
CDR3: CASSLGGTFTDTQYF

V: TRBV19
length: 15
J: TRBJ2-7
CDR3: CASSIRGTDPYEQYF

V: TRBV30
length: 13
J: TRBJ2-7
CDR3: CAWSVFGPYEQYF

V: TRBV2
length: 18
J: TRBJ2-2
CDR3: CASRPRTGTGLNTGELFF

V: TRBV5-1
length: 16
J: TRBJ2-2
CDR3: CASSLVGRDVAGELFF

V: TRBV6-5
length: 14
J: TRBJ2-2
CDR3: CASSYIVGGGELFF

V: TRBV7-8
length: 18
J: TRBJ2-1
CDR3: CASTTGGASELLYYEQFF

V: TRBV12-3/TRBV12-4
length: 16
J: TRBJ2-5
CDR3: CASSLESSGPEETQYF

V: TRBV9
length: 14
J: TRBJ2-2
CDR3: CASSASPSTGELFF

V: TRBV29-1
length: 16
J: TRBJ1-1
CDR3: CSVRARDGSANTEAFF

V: TRBV7-2
length: 14
J: TRBJ2-3
CDR3: CASSLVLGTDTQYF

V: TRBV12-3/TRBV12-4
length: 19
J: TRBJ2-1
CDR3: CASSTPGQGPLSSYNEQFF

V: TRBV2
length: 11
J: TRBJ2-7
CDR3: CASSEWGEQYF

V: TRBV6-5
length: 17
J: TRBJ2-1
CDR3: CASSDPPGTSSYNEQFF

V: TRBV6-2/TRBV6-3
length: 15
J: TRBJ2-5
CDR3: CASSYSNGVGETQYF

V: TRBV12-3/TRBV12-4
length: 15
J: TRBJ1-2
CDR3: CASSSAAGALYGYTF

V: TRBV5-1
length: 11
J: TRBJ2-1
CDR3: CASSLRYEQFF

V: TRBV7-6
length: 16
J: TRBJ2-7
CDR3: CASSSPTSGGVYEQYF

V: TRBV12-3/TRBV12-4
length: 16
J: TRBJ2-1
CDR3: CASRPAGGQGHNEQFF

V: TRBV20-1
length: 13
J: TRBJ1-1
CDR3: CSAETRQNTEAFF

V: TRBV5-4
length: 11
J: TRBJ2-2
CDR3: CASSSAMELFF

V: TRBV7-9
length: 16
J: TRBJ2-1
CDR3: CASSPSGGSSYNEQFF

V: TRBV7-9
length: 16
J: TRBJ1-1
CDR3: CASSRHRQGILAEAFF